The 31 T cell receptor beta chains listed next were all sequenced from one sample in a study of blood T cells in healthy people across ages (dated by TCRdb to the mid-2010s). Receptor libraries were prepared by 5' RACE. Sequencer: Illumina HiSeq 2500. A second PCR of about 6 to 12 cycles was performed with a sample-barcoded 5' primer and a J-beta primer mix. TCRdb reworked the public reads: Q25 trimming with fastp, MiXCR clone assembly, productive beta chains retained. Each record represents a unique CDR3 protein, reported with the most common genes and DNA among its rows. This sample gives about 1.7 million distinct CDR3 sequences in total; approximately 28% of them show up just once. Clones ranked in the top ten supply over 7% of the sample. Sequencing was performed on blood. All receptors come from a woman in her 30s in good health.

This clonotype came up a few times. V and J are TRBV3-1 and TRBJ2-1, with 7 bases identical to TRBD1. The CDR3 has 16 residues. The V segment lost 1 base and the J segment 6 bases; nucleotides outside the gene matches: 9. Germline V lookup: CDR1 LGHDT, CDR2 YNNKEL (reference sequence). As DNA, the CDR3 is TGTGCCAGCAGCCAAGTAACGAGACAGGGTACCAATGAGCAGTTCTTC. This translates into CASSQVTRQGTNEQFF.

V and J are TRBV15 and TRBJ2-5; 11 nucleotides align to TRBD2. V was clipped by 0 bases and J by 3 bases; unmatched bases: 12. Germline V gene data show CDR1 as LNHNV and CDR2 as YYDKDF (reference sequence). This CDR3 region has 19 residues. CDR3 sequence reads: CATSRDLPSGRQGEETQYF. CDR3 DNA sequence: TGTGCCACCAGCAGAGATCTGCCTAGCGGGAGGCAGGGGGAAGAGACCCAGTACTTC.

This clonotype was recorded a few times. CDR3 amino acids: CASRHVNTDTQYF. The CDR3 DNA follows: TGTGCCTCCCGACACGTTAACACAGATACGCAGTATTTT. This sequence joins TRBV30 and TRBJ2-3; no firm D call. Per the germline V gene, CDR1 is GTSNPN and CDR2 is SVGIG (reference sequence). This CDR3 spans 13 amino acids. V was shortened by 7 bases and J by 2 bases, with 13 bases between the two germline ends. The full variable domain, in which reference TRBV30 and TRBJ2-3 provide the parts outside the CDR3, is SQTIHQWPATLVQPVGSPLSLECTVEGTSNPNLYWYRQAAGRGLQLLFYSVGIGQISSEVPQNLSASRPQDRQFILSSKKLLLSDSGFYLCASRHVNTDTQYFGPGTRLTVL.

This clonotype was recorded a few times. The chain recombines TRBV2 with TRBJ1-2, with D possibly matching TRBD1 (5 bases). With 6 bases removed from V and 5 bases from J, the gap between germline ends came to 22 bases. CDR1 is SNHLY, CDR2 FYNNEI, per germline. There are 16 residues in the CDR3. The DNA for the CDR3 is TGTGCCAGCAGGAGGGGCGAAAACTCCGGAGTATATGGCTACACCTTC. It specifies CASRRGENSGVYGYTF.

The chain combines TRBV29-1 with TRBJ2-7; TRBD1 matches 9 bases. CDR1 and CDR2 (germline): SQVTM, ANQGSEA. The CDR3 has 13 amino acids. V was pared by 5 bases and J by 6 bases, with 8 bases of the junction left unmatched. Here the CDR3 DNA reads TGCAGCGTTCCGGGACAGGGTCCCCGCGAGCAGTACTTC. Amino acid sequence: CSVPGQGPREQYF.

In this sample, this clonotype turned up once. This sequence joins TRBV29-1 and TRBJ1-2, with 9 bases aligning to TRBD1. Trimming at V came to 6 bases and at J to 4 bases, leaving 12 bases not matched to a gene. The length of the CDR3 is 15 residues. Germline CDR1 and CDR2: SQVTM and ANQGSEA. The CDR3 region is CSVFSRDRVSYGYTF. Here the CDR3 DNA reads TGCAGCGTCTTTAGCCGGGACAGGGTCTCCTATGGCTACACCTTC.

J is TRBJ2-5 and V is TRBV12-3 or TRBV12-4; 7 bases match TRBD1. V was clipped by 4 bases and J by 4 bases; unmatched bases: 3. The CDR3 consists of 13 residues. CDR3 in DNA: TGTGCCAGCAGTTGGGACAGCCGAGAGACCCAGTACTTC. Translating gives CASSWDSRETQYF.

Regarding this clonotype: A much larger clone is a single base away; this may be a read error. The J gene is TRBJ2-1, the V gene TRBV20-1; D perhaps matches TRBD2 (5 bases). V shed 6 bases and J shed 8 bases, with 23 bases lying between them. Germline lookup yields CDR1 DFQATT and CDR2 SNEGSKA (reference sequence). The CDR3 loop spans 15 amino acids. CDR3 DNA sequence: TGCAGTGCCTCTGGTGGAGCGGTCGATGGTGATGAGCAGTTCTTC. As protein: CSASGGAVDGDEQFF.

This clonotype was seen more than once but under ten times. The chain employs TRBV5-1 and TRBJ2-5; 11 nucleotides line up with TRBD2. CDR1 is SGHRS and CDR2 is YFSETQ in the germline V gene. Trimming took 3 bases from V and 4 from J; bases not matched to a gene: 5. CDR3 length equals 15 residues. Here the CDR3 DNA reads TGCGCCAGCAGCTGGGGACTAGCGGCTTCAGAGACCCAGTACTTC. Protein product: CASSWGLAASETQYF.

J is TRBJ2-1 and V is TRBV2, with 9 nucleotides matching TRBD2. Germline loops: CDR1 SNHLY, CDR2 FYNNEI. The V and J ends lost 4 bases and 5 bases, in that order; junction bases with no gene match: 6. The CDR3 spans 15 residues. The CDR3 DNA follows: TGTGCCAGCAGTGTAAGACTAGCGGCGAACAATGAGCAGTTCTTC. Translated, it gives CASSVRLAANNEQFF. The complete variable domain, with remaining parts taken from reference TRBV2 and TRBJ2-1, reads EPEVTQTPSHQVTQMGQEVILRCVPISNHLYFYWYRQILGQKVEFLVSFYNNEISEKSEIFDDQFSVERPDGSNFTLKIRSTKLEDSAMYFCASSVRLAANNEQFFGPGTRLTVL.

This chain uses TRBV10-3 with TRBJ1-5; D is unresolved. The germline V and J ends were trimmed by 6 bases and 8 bases, with 14 bases remaining between them. The CDR3 totals 13 residues. CDR1 and CDR2 from the germline V gene are ENHRY and SYGVKD. CDR3 DNA: TGTGCCATCAGCGGTAATCGGGAGGAGCCCCAGCATTTT. It is translated as CAISGNREEPQHF.

This chain joins TRBV6-6 and TRBJ1-2; TRBD1 matches at 7 bases. V lost 0 bases and J lost 5; bases outside the gene matches: 6. The CDR3 has 15 amino acids. Per germline, CDR1 MNHNY and CDR2 SVGAGI (reference sequence). The CDR3 spells CASSYSTLQGYGYTF. The CDR3 region has the DNA TGTGCCAGCAGTTACTCGACTTTACAGGGGTATGGCTACACCTTC.

As DNA, the CDR3 is TGTGCCAGCAGCTTAGATAGCGGGAGGGCTACCCGAGAGACCCAGTACTTC. Its translation: CASSLDSGRATRETQYF. The rearrangement joins TRBV7-2 to TRBJ2-7; 11 bases align to TRBD2. The DNA matches TRBJ2-5 better at its end, which makes the J call doubtful. This CDR3 is built from 17 residues. In germline, CDR1 is SGHTA, CDR2 FQGNSA.

This sequence joins TRBV29-1 and TRBJ2-1, with 7 positions matching TRBD2. The CDR3 sequence is 13 residues long. From germline, CDR1 is SQVTM and CDR2 ANQGSEA. Trimming cost V 8 bases and J 0 bases; bases outside gene matches: 4. CDR3 nucleotide sequence: TGCAGCCAACGCGGGAGCTCCTACAATGAGCAGTTCTTC. It yields the protein CSQRGSSYNEQFF.

Regarding this clonotype: A much larger clone is a single base away; this may be a read error. J is TRBJ2-3 and V is TRBV3-1, with 7 positions matching TRBD2. CDR3 length: 15 residues. Trimming at V came to 4 bases and at J to 2 bases, leaving 6 bases not matched to a gene. Germline V lookup: CDR1 LGHDT, CDR2 YNNKEL (reference sequence). The CDR3 protein is CASSPASGVTDTQYF. As DNA, the CDR3 is TGTGCCAGCAGCCCGGCGAGCGGGGTCACAGATACGCAGTATTTT.

This CDR3 is CSAGGLAGNIQYF. The CDR3 DNA is TGCAGTGCGGGGGGACTAGCGGGAAACATTCAGTACTTC. J is TRBJ2-4 and V is TRBV20-1, with 12 bases aligning to TRBD2. This CDR3 is 13 amino acids long. V lost 6 bases to trimming and J lost 6 bases; unmatched junction nucleotides: 3. Germline CDR1 reads DFQATT; CDR2 reads SNEGSKA (reference sequence).

The CDR3 sequence is CSARRYLTDTQYF. CDR3 DNA: TGCAGTGCAAGACGATATCTCACAGATACGCAGTATTTT. This rearrangement joins TRBV20-1 to TRBJ2-3; D is undetermined. Germline loops: CDR1 DFQATT, CDR2 SNEGSKA (reference sequence). The CDR3 covers 13 residues. With 6 bases removed from V and 2 bases from J, the gap between germline ends came to 12 bases.

This clonotype showed up just a few times. Sequence at one end of the junction differs from germline and may be a read error. The J gene is TRBJ2-3, the V gene TRBV5-1; no definite D call. The CDR3 runs to 14 residues. Germline V gene sequence: CDR1 SGHRS, CDR2 YFSETQ. CDR3 sequence reads: CASSPDPSADTQYF. CDR3 coding DNA: TGCGCCAGCAGCCCGGACCCAAGCGCAGACACGCAGTATTTT.

V usage is TRBV28 and J usage is TRBJ1-1; no clear D. This CDR3 region has 14 residues. Per germline, CDR1 MDHEN and CDR2 SYDVKM. V dropped 6 bases and J dropped 1 base, with 12 bases sitting between them. CDR3 protein: CASRIIKPNTEAFF. Written as DNA, the CDR3 is TGTGCCAGCAGAATTATAAAGCCGAACACTGAAGCTTTCTTT.

This clonotype was found a few times. The chain is built from TRBV7-9 and TRBJ2-1; D gene unclear. CDR1 is SEHNR and CDR2 is FQNEAQ in the germline V gene (reference sequence). V was pared by 1 base and J by 6 bases, with 13 bases between. This CDR3 comprises 15 residues. Here the CDR3 reads CASSLGQRRGNEQFF. The CDR3 DNA reads as TGTGCCAGCAGCTTAGGCCAAAGACGCGGCAATGAGCAGTTCTTC. Combining the CDR3 with reference TRBV7-9 and TRBJ2-1 gives the whole variable domain DTGVSQNPRHKITKRGQNVTFRCDPISEHNRLYWYRQTLGQGPEFLTYFQNEAQLEKSRLLSDRFSAERPKGSFSTLEIQRTEQGDSAMYLCASSLGQRRGNEQFFGPGTRLTVL.

This clonotype was observed a handful of times. The junction shows a germline mismatch at one end, possibly a read error. The chain links TRBV3-1 to TRBJ1-1; 7 positions match TRBD1. The CDR3 is 14 residues long. Germline lookup yields CDR1 LGHDT and CDR2 YNNKEL (reference sequence). The DNA of the CDR3 is TGTTCCAGCAGCGACCGACAGGGTTTCACTGAAGCTTTCTTT. It codes for CSSSDRQGFTEAFF.

The table lists this clonotype with many counts. The chain uses TRBV27 and TRBJ2-7; no definite D call. This CDR3 contains 15 residues. Trimming shortened V by 3 bases and J by 0 bases, and 12 bases separated the two germline ends. The V gene's germline CDR1 is MNHEY and CDR2 SMNVEV (reference sequence). CDR3: CASSFNHDLSYEQYF. The CDR3 DNA reads as TGTGCCAGCAGTTTTAATCACGACCTCTCCTACGAGCAGTACTTC.

This clonotype was counted once. The chain has TRBV20-1 and TRBJ1-2; no definite D call. V was cut by 3 bases and J by 4 bases, with 12 bases left in between. Germline lookup yields CDR1 DFQATT and CDR2 SNEGSKA (reference sequence). CDR3 length: 13 residues. CDR3 protein: CSARAGGIYGYTF. CDR3 in DNA: TGCAGTGCTAGGGCCGGCGGAATCTATGGCTACACCTTC.

The chain has TRBV4-2 and TRBJ2-5; D assignment may be TRBD1 or TRBD2 (7 bases each). Germline V gives CDR1 LGHNA, CDR2 YNFKEQ. This CDR3 comprises 20 residues. V shed 1 base and J shed 4 bases, with 28 bases lying between them. CDR3 amino acids: CASSQGSLRGGASSGETQYF. CDR3 in DNA: TGTGCCAGCAGCCAAGGTTCCCTCAGGGGGGGGGCATCTTCTGGAGAGACCCAGTACTTC.

The count of this clonotype is one. A much larger clone sits a single nucleotide away, making a read error possible. The rearrangement uses TRBV12-3 or TRBV12-4 and TRBJ2-7; a possible D gene is TRBD1 (6 bases). This CDR3 has 14 amino acids. Between the trimmed V and J ends, which lost 6 bases and 3 bases, there was a span of 15 bases. CDR3 sequence: CASRTGAGVYEQYF. For the CDR3, the DNA is TGTGCCAGCAGGACCGGGGCAGGGGTCTACGAGCAGTACTTC.

There are a few counts of this clonotype. A much more abundant neighbour one base away suggests this may be a read error. This chain uses TRBV5-4 with TRBJ2-4; no clear D. V lost 4 bases, J lost 13 bases, and 27 bases lay in between. Germline assignment: CDR1 SGHNT and CDR2 YYREEE (reference sequence). There are 16 residues in the CDR3. The CDR3 protein is CASSPDIGVHDNEQYF. DNA of the CDR3: TGTGCCAGCAGCCCGGATATAGGAGTACACGACAATGAGCAGTACTTC. The whole variable domain, remainder taken from reference TRBV5-4 and TRBJ2-4, is ETGVTQSPTHLIKTRGQQVTLRCSSQSGHNTVSWYQQALGQGPQFIFQYYREEENGRGNFPPRFSGLQFPNYSSELNVNALELDDSALYLCASSPDIGVHDNEQYFGAGTRLSVL.

This clonotype has a handful of counts. CDR3 in amino acids: CASSLATGLDVTQYF. CDR3 sequence (DNA): TGTGCCAGCAGCTTGGCAACCGGGCTCGACGTTACGCAGTATTTT. The chain employs TRBV5-5 and TRBJ2-3; D unresolved. V dropped 0 bases and J dropped 8 bases, with 16 bases sitting between them. CDR1 is SGHKS, CDR2 YYEKEE, per germline (reference sequence). The CDR3 is 15 residues long.

The chain joins TRBV28 to TRBJ2-3, with TRBD2 matching over 8 bases. This CDR3 comprises 14 residues. The V gene end was trimmed by 7 bases and the J gene end by 0 bases; junction bases not matched to a gene: 3. The germline V gene encodes CDR1 MDHEN and CDR2 SYDVKM. CDR3 residues: CASNGLASTDTQYF. The CDR3 nucleotides read TGTGCCAGCAACGGACTAGCCAGCACAGATACGCAGTATTTT.

The chain links TRBV27 to TRBJ2-6; TRBD1 agrees at 7 bases. Germline V CDR1 and CDR2: MNHEY, SMNVEV (reference sequence). Losses at the gene ends were 5 bases for V and 0 bases for J; bases not matched to a gene: 7. The CDR3 runs to 17 residues. The CDR3 protein is CASSAQGVYSGANVLTF. CDR3 nucleotides: TGTGCCAGCAGTGCCCAGGGGGTGTACTCTGGGGCCAACGTCCTGACTTTC.

This clonotype was counted many times. The gene calls are TRBV10-3 and TRBJ2-1; 13 nucleotides align to TRBD2. The CDR3 is 16 amino acids. Germline CDR1 is ENHRY and CDR2 is SYGVKD. V lost 8 bases, J lost 10 bases, and 14 bases stayed unmatched. This CDR3 reads CAISEGGLAGSEEQFF. CDR3 nucleotide sequence: TGTGCCATCTCTGAGGGGGGACTAGCGGGATCAGAGGAGCAGTTCTTC.

The chain recombines TRBV29-1 with TRBJ1-1, with 7 bases lining up with TRBD1. The CDR3 is 11 residues long. From germline, CDR1 is SQVTM and CDR2 ANQGSEA. V lost 7 bases and J lost 3; bases outside the gene matches: 2. CDR3 protein: CSGQGDTEAFF. The CDR3 nucleotides are TGCAGCGGGCAGGGGGACACTGAAGCTTTCTTT.